This is a list of T cell receptor beta chains from one sample in a study of blood T cell repertoires in COVID-19. Using immunoSEQ multiplex PCR, the repertoire was profiled, and TCRdb retains in-frame clones only, with some absent. The repertoire includes some 150,000 clones, about 90% of them detected once, and 9.5% to 12% sits in the top ten. Sequenced: peripheral blood. The receptors come from a woman aged 55-75 years with COVID-19, enrolled during active disease. Each CDR3 is given with its conserved first and last residue. A D gene is named only where the DNA matches it firmly. For some rows the clone size is stated as once, few or many, or as a class when expanded; others skip it.

>TRBV19|TRBJ2-7|TRBD2|NA
TGTGCCAGTGGGAGGGATGGAGCCTACGAGCAGTACTTC
CASGRDGAYEQYF
>TRBV4-3|TRBJ2-7|TRBD1|NA
TGCGCCAGCAGCAGGGGGACAGCACTAGCCTACGAGCAGTACTTC
CASSRGTALAYEQYF
>TRBV30|TRBJ2-7|NA|NA
TGTGCCTGGAGTGTTTCGGGGAACGAGCAGTACTTC
CAWSVSGNEQYF
>TRBV19|TRBJ2-7|TRBD2|once
TGTGCCAGTAGCGGTCTAGCGGGAGGTTACGAGCAGTACTTC
CASSGLAGGYEQYF
>TRBV5-1|TRBJ2-1|TRBD2|NA
TGCGCCAGCAGCCCGACCCGACGGGCTAGCGGGAGAAATGAGCAGTTCTTC
CASSPTRRASGRNEQFF
>TRBV9|TRBJ1-2|TRBD1|NA
TGTGCCAGCAGCAGGGGACAGGGGGACCTAGGCTATGGCTACACCTTC
CASSRGQGDLGYGYTF
>TRBV4-1|TRBJ1-4|TRBD1|NA
TGCGCCAGCAGCCCCACAGGGGAGACTAATGAAAAACTGTTTTTT
CASSPTGETNEKLFF
>TRBV9|TRBJ1-1|TRBD1|few
TGTGCCAGCAGCGTAACAGGGGGAACTGAAGCTTTCTTT
CASSVTGGTEAFF
>TRBV5-1|TRBJ1-2|NA|NA
TGCGCCAGCAGCTTTAATCCGGGACATCTCTATGGCTACACCTTC
CASSFNPGHLYGYTF
>TRBV30|TRBJ1-3|TRBD1|NA
TGTGCCTGGAGTGTAGGGGCAGGGGGCTTGTTGGGAAACACCATATATTTT
CAWSVGAGGLLGNTIYF
>TRBV6-4|TRBJ2-3|TRBD2|NA
TGTGCCAGCAGTGACTCGCCGGGAGGGCCAGATACGCAGTATTTT
CASSDSPGGPDTQYF
>TRBV10-3|TRBJ2-6|TRBD2|NA
TGTGCCATCAAAGGACTAGCGGGTCCCTCTGGGGCCAACGTCCTGACTTTC
CAIKGLAGPSGANVLTF
>TRBV13|TRBJ1-2|NA|NA
TGTGCCAGCAGCTTAGCCTCGAACTATGGCTACACCTTC
CASSLASNYGYTF
>TRBV14|TRBJ1-2|NA|NA
TGTGCCAGCAGCCAGTCAACCGGGTCCTACTATGGCTACACCTTC
CASSQSTGSYYGYTF
>TRBV7-2|TRBJ2-5|NA|NA
TGTGCCAGCAGCGCTCGACACCTCCAAGAGACCCAGTACTTC
CASSARHLQETQYF
>TRBV6-5|TRBJ2-3|NA|NA
TGTGCCGTGGGCGAATGGGGGGCAGATACGCAGTATTTT
CAVGEWGADTQYF
>TRBV3-1/TRBV3-2|TRBJ2-1|TRBD2|NA
TGTGCCAGCAGCCCTCAGAGGACTAGCGGGAAGAGCTCCTACAATGAGCAGTTCTTC
CASSPQRTSGKSSYNEQFF
>TRBV6-1|TRBJ2-2|NA|NA
TGTGCCAGCATTCTTCAGGCCCCCGGGGAGCTGTTTTTT
CASILQAPGELFF
>TRBV27|TRBJ1-2|TRBD1|NA
TGTGCCAGCAGTTTATCGACAGGGGCTGGCTATGGCTACACCTTC
CASSLSTGAGYGYTF
>TRBV7-2|TRBJ1-2|NA|once
TGTGCCAGCAGCTTAGAGGCAGGGAACTATGGCTACACCTTC
CASSLEAGNYGYTF
>TRBV5-4|TRBJ1-2|TRBD1|NA
TGTGCCAGCAGCTTGGAGGAGACAGGGTCTGGCTACACCTTC
CASSLEETGSGYTF
>TRBV3-1/TRBV3-2|TRBJ1-5|NA|NA
TGTGCCAGCAGCCAAGACCGACAGGGCAATCAGCCCCAGCATTTT
CASSQDRQGNQPQHF
>TRBV4-1|TRBJ2-7|NA|few
TGCGCCAGCAGCCAAGAAGAACTGAGCTACGAGCAGTACTTC
CASSQEELSYEQYF
>TRBV7-9|TRBJ1-1|NA|NA
TGTGCCAGCAGCCCGGACTTTTTCATGAACACTGAAGCTTTCTTT
CASSPDFFMNTEAFF
>TRBV7-2|TRBJ1-4|NA|NA
TGTGCCAGCAGCTTAGGACGGGGAGAACTGTTTTTT
CASSLGRGELFF
>TRBV10-1|TRBJ1-1|TRBD1|NA
TGCGCCAGCAGCAACGGACAGGTGGACACTGAAGCTTTCTTT
CASSNGQVDTEAFF
>TRBV7-7|TRBJ2-7|NA|NA
TGTGCTAGCAGCTTAGGGGGGACTACGAGCTACGAGCAGTACTTC
CASSLGGTTSYEQYF
>TRBV11-3|TRBJ1-2|NA|NA
TGTGCCAGCAGCTTAGTACAGGCAGGTCGGGCGCGGGGCTACACCTTC
CASSLVQAGRARGYTF
>TRBV30|TRBJ1-2|NA|NA
TGTGCCTGGAGTCTGCAGATCTATGGCTACACCTTC
CAWSLQIYGYTF
>TRBV10-3|TRBJ1-2|NA|NA
TGTGCCATCAAAGGTTCGGCGGATGGCTACACCTTC
CAIKGSADGYTF
>TRBV3-1/TRBV3-2|TRBJ2-7|TRBD2|NA
TGTGCCAGCAGCCGAGGCGGGAGTCAAACCGAGCAGTACTTC
CASSRGGSQTEQYF
>TRBV7-2|TRBJ2-5|NA|NA
TGTGCCAGCAGCCCTCCGGGTAGCGGTTCCCTTGCGGAGACCCAGTACTTC
CASSPPGSGSLAETQYF
>TRBV2|TRBJ2-3|TRBD1|once
TGTGCCAGCAAAGAGGACAGGGGATGGGCAGATACGCAGTATTTT
CASKEDRGWADTQYF
>TRBV19|TRBJ2-3|TRBD2|NA
TGTGCCAGTAATAAGGGGAGGAGGGAGCGGGAGTTAGAGAGAGGCACAGATACGCAGTATTTT
CASNKGRRERELERGTDTQYF
>TRBV11-2|TRBJ2-5|NA|NA
TGTGCCAGCAGAACTACAGGGAGAGAGACCCAGTACTTC
CASRTTGRETQYF
>TRBV19|TRBJ2-1|NA|NA
TGTGCCAGTATGGCGGCCCAGGGTGCCTACAATGAGCAGTTCTTC
CASMAAQGAYNEQFF
>TRBV7-7|TRBJ2-5|TRBD2|NA
TGTGCTAGCAGCTTAGGGCTAGCGGGAGTGACCCAGTACTTC
CASSLGLAGVTQYF
>TRBV28|TRBJ1-5|TRBD1|few
TGTGCCAGCAACCTGAGGGGGCCTTCTAGCAATCAGCCCCAGCATTTT
CASNLRGPSSNQPQHF
>TRBV12-3/TRBV12-4|TRBJ2-5|NA|NA
TGTGCCAGCAGTTCCCACAGGGAAGAGACCCAGTACTTC
CASSSHREETQYF
>TRBV3-1/TRBV3-2|TRBJ2-4|TRBD1|NA
TGTGCCAGCAGCCATGGGGACAGGGCGAGCATTCAGTACTTC
CASSHGDRASIQYF
>TRBV14|TRBJ1-1|NA|NA
TGTGCCAGCAGCCAAGGTACTCCGGCAGGCCCCCCGGTTTTC
CASSQGTPAGPPVF
>TRBV2|TRBJ1-1|NA|NA
TGTGCCAGCTATGGACTCAGGAACACTGAAGCTTTCTTT
CASYGLRNTEAFF
>TRBV4-3|TRBJ2-3|NA|NA
TGCGCCAGCAGCCAGGAGGGAGGAACAGATACGCAGTATTTT
CASSQEGGTDTQYF
>TRBV5-1|TRBJ1-2|NA|NA
TGCGCCAGCAGCTCCATCAGGGGAGCTAACTATGGCTACACCTTC
CASSSIRGANYGYTF
>TRBV30|TRBJ2-2|TRBD2|NA
TGTGCCTGGAGTTATGGACTAGCGGACACCGGGGAGCTGTTTTTT
CAWSYGLADTGELFF
>TRBV7-8|TRBJ2-7|TRBD2|NA
TGTGCCAGCAGCGAAGGTAGACTAGCGGGAGGGCCGAATGCCTACGAGCAGTACTTC
CASSEGRLAGGPNAYEQYF
>TRBV7-2|TRBJ1-2|NA|NA
TGTGCCAGCACCAATAACTATGGCTACACCTTC
CASTNNYGYTF
>TRBV19|TRBJ1-5|TRBD1|NA
TGTGCCAGTAGTGGTTCGGACAGGCCGTTCAATCAGCCCCAGCATTTT
CASSGSDRPFNQPQHF
>TRBV30|TRBJ2-7|TRBD2|NA
TGTGCCTGGAGCGTCCTAGCGGATTACGAGCAGTACTTC
CAWSVLADYEQYF
>TRBV11-3|TRBJ2-1|NA|once
TGTGCCAGCAGCCCCCGGAGGTCGCTTTACAATGAGCAGTTCTTC
CASSPRRSLYNEQFF
>TRBV7-3|TRBJ2-5|TRBD2|NA
TGTGCCAGCAGCTTATCGGGAGGCCAAGAGACCCAGTACTTC
CASSLSGGQETQYF
>TRBV5-1|TRBJ1-5|NA|NA
TGCGCCAGCAGCCAGGATGGGGGGGCCCGGCCCCAGCATTTT
CASSQDGGARPQHF
>TRBV12-5|TRBJ2-1|TRBD1|NA
TGTGCTAGTGGTCCGGGACAGGGGAGAGATGAGCAGTTCTTC
CASGPGQGRDEQFF
>TRBV11-2|TRBJ2-7|NA|once
TGTGCCAGCAGCTCCAAGAACTTCTACGAGCAGTACTTC
CASSSKNFYEQYF